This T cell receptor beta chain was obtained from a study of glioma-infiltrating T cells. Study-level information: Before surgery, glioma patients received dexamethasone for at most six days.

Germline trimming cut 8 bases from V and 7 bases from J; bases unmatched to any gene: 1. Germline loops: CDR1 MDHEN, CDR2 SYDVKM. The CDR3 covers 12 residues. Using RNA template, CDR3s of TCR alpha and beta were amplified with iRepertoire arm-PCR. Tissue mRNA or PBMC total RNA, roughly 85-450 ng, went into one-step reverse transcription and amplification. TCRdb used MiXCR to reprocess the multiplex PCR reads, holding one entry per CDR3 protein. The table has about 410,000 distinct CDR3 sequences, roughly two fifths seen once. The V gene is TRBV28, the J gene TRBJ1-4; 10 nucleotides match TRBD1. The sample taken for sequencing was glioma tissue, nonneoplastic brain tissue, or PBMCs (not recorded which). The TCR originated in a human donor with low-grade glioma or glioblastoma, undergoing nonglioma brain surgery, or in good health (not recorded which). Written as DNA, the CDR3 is TGTGCCAGCGGGACAGGGGCTGAAAAACTGTTTTTT. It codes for CASGTGAEKLFF.